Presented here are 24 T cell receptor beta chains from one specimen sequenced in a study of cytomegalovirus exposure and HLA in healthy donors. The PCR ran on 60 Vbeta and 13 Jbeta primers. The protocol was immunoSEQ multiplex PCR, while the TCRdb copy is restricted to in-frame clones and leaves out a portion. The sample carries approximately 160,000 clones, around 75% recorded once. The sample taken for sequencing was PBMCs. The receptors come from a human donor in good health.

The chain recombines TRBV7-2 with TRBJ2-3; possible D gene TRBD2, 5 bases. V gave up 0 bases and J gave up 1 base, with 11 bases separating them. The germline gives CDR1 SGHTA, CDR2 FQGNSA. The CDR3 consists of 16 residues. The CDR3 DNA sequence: TGTGCCAGCAGCTTAGCCGCGGGCCCAGGCACAGATACGCAGTATTTT. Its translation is CASSLAAGPGTDTQYF. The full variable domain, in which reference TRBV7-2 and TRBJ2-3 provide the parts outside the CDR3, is GAGVSQSPSNKVTEKGKDVELRCDPISGHTALYWYRQSLGQGLEFLIYFQGNSAPDKSGLPSDRFSAERTGGSVSTLTIQRTQQEDSAVYLCASSLAAGPGTDTQYFGPGTRLTVL.

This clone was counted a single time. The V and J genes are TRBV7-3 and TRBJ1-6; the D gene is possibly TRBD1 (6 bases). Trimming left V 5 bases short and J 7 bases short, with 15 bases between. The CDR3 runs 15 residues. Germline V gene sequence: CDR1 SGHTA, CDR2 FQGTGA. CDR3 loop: CASSIGAGVNSPLHF. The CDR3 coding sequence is TGTGCCAGCAGCATAGGGGCAGGGGTGAATTCACCCCTCCACTTT.

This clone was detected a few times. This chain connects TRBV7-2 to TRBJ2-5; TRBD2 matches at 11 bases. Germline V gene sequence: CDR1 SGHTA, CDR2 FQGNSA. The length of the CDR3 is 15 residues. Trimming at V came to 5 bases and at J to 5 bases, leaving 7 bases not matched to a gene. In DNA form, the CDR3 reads TGTGCCAGCAGCCAACGACTAGCGGGGATGGAGACCCAGTACTTC. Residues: CASSQRLAGMETQYF.

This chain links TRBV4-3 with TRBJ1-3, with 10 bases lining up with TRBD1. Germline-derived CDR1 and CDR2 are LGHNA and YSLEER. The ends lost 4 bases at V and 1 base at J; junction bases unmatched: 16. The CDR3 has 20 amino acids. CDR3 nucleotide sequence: TGCGCCAGCAGCCCCCGCGCGGTGGGACAGGGGCCATCTTCTGGAAACACCATATATTTT. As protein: CASSPRAVGQGPSSGNTIYF.

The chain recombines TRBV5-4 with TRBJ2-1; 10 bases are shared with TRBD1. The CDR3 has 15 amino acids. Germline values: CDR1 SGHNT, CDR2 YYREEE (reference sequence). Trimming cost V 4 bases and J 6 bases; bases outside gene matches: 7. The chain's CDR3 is CASSPDRGRINEQFF. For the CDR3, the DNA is TGTGCCAGCAGCCCAGACAGGGGGCGGATCAATGAGCAGTTCTTC. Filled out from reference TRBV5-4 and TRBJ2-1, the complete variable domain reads ETGVTQSPTHLIKTRGQQVTLRCSSQSGHNTVSWYQQALGQGPQFIFQYYREEENGRGNFPPRFSGLQFPNYSSELNVNALELDDSALYLCASSPDRGRINEQFFGPGTRLTVL.

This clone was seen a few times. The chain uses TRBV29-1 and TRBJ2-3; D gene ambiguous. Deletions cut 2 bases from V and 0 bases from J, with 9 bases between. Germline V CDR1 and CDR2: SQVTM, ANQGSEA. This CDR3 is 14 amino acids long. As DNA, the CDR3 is TGCAGCGTTGAACGCGATACTAGCACAGATACGCAGTATTTT. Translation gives CSVERDTSTDTQYF.

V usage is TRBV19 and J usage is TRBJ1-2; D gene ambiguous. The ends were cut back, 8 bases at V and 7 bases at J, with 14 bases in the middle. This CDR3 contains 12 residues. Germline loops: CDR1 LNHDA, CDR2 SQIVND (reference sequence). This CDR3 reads CASDGVGFGYTF. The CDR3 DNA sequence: TGTGCCAGTGACGGGGTTGGGTTTGGCTACACCTTC.

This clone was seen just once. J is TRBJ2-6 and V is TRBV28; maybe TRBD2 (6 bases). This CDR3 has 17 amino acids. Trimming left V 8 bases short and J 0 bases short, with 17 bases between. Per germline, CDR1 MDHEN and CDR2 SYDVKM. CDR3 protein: CASLGREQHSGANVLTF. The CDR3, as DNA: TGTGCCAGCTTGGGGCGGGAACAGCACTCTGGGGCCAACGTCCTGACTTTC.

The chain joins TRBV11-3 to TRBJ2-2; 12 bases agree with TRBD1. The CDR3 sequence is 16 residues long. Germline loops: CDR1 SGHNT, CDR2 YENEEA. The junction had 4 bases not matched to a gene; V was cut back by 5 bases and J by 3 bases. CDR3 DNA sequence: TGTGCCAGCAGCCGGGGACAGGGGGCGCACACCGGGGAGCTGTTTTTT. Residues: CASSRGQGAHTGELFF.

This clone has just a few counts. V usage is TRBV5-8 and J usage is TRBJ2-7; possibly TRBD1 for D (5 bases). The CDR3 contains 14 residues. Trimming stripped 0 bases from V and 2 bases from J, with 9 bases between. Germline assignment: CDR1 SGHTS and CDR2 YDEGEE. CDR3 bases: TGTGCCAGCAGCTTGGAAGGGGCGACCTACGAGCAGTACTTC. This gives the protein CASSLEGATYEQYF.

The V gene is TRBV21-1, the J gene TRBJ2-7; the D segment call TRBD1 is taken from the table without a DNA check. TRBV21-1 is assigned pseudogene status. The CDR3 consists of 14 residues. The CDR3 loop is CASSKAGTSYEQYF. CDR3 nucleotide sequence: TGTGCCAGCAGCAAAGCGGGCACATCCTACGAGCAGTACTTC.

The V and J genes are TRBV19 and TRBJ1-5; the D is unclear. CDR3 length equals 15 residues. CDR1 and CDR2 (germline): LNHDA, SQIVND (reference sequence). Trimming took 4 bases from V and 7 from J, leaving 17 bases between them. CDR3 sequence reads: CASSTRTGVGQPQHF. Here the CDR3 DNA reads TGTGCCAGTAGTACGAGGACTGGGGTTGGGCAGCCCCAGCATTTT.

CDR3 DNA sequence: TGTGCCAGCAATACGGGGACAGGGGGCACAGATACGCAGTATTTT. Protein sequence: CASNTGTGGTDTQYF. The V gene is TRBV2, the J gene TRBJ2-3; 10 bases match TRBD1. J gave up 1 base and V 7 bases, and 5 bases lay outside the gene matches. The V gene's germline CDR1 is SNHLY and CDR2 FYNNEI. This CDR3 region has 15 residues.

The CDR3 spells CASSEREGRQPQHF. The CDR3 nucleotides read TGTGCCAGCAGTGAAAGGGAGGGCCGACAGCCCCAGCATTTT. The chain recombines TRBV2 with TRBJ1-5; D call uncertain. V was pared by 2 bases and J by 7 bases, with 12 bases between. This CDR3 is built from 14 residues. Germline V lookup: CDR1 SNHLY, CDR2 FYNNEI.

The DNA for the CDR3 is TGTGCCAGCAGCCAACAAGGGACAGGGGGGTACAATGAGCAGTTCTTC. Its protein product is CASSQQGTGGYNEQFF. The chain links TRBV4-2 to TRBJ2-1; 11 bases are shared with TRBD1. CDR3 length equals 16 residues. Germline CDR1 reads LGHNA; CDR2 reads YNFKEQ. J was trimmed by 4 bases and V by 2 bases; bases with no gene match: 4.

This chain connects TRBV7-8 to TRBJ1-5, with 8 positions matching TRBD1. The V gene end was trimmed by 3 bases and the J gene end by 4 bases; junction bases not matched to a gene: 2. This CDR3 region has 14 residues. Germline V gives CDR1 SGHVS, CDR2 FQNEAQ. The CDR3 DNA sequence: TGTGCCAGCAGCTTGGGGACAGGTAATCAGCCCCAGCATTTT. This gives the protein CASSLGTGNQPQHF.

The CDR3 region is CASSLDGNYGYTF. The DNA for the CDR3 is TGTGCCAGCAGTCTCGACGGGAACTATGGCTACACCTTC. The rearrangement uses TRBV6-5 and TRBJ1-2; D call uncertain. Germline CDR1 and CDR2: MNHEY and SVGAGI. The CDR3 totals 13 residues. Trimming took 5 bases from V and 2 from J, leaving 9 bases between them.

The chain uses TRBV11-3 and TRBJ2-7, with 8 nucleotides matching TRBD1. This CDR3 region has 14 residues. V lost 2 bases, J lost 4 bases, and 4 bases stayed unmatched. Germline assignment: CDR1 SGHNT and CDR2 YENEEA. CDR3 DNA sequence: TGTGCCAGCAGCTTATGGACAGGGTCTTACGAGCAGTACTTC. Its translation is CASSLWTGSYEQYF.

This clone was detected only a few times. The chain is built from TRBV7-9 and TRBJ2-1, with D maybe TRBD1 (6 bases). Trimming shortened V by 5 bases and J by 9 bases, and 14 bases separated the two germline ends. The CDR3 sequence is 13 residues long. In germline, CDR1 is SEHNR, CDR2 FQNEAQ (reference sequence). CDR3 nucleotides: TGTGCCAGCAGCGTACAGGGTTTGGGTGAGCAGTTCTTC. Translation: CASSVQGLGEQFF.

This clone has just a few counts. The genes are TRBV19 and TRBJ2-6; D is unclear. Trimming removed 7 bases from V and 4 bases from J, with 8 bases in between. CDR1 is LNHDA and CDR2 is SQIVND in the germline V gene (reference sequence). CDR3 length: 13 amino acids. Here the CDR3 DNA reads TGTGCCAGTATGTCGGTCGGGGCCAACGTCCTGACTTTC. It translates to CASMSVGANVLTF.

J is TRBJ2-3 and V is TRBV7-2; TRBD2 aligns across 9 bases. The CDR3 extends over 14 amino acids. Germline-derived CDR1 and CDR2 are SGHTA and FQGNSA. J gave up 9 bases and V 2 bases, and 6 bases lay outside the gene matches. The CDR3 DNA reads TGTGCCAGCAGCTTACCAGCGGGGGGTCCAACGCAGTATTTT. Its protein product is CASSLPAGGPTQYF.

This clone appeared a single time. The chain's CDR3 is CASTGSLRLAFF. The CDR3 bases are TGTGCCAGTACCGGGAGCCTAAGATTAGCTTTCTTT. The chain uses TRBV6-6 and TRBJ1-1, with D unclear. CDR1 and CDR2 (germline): MNHNY, SVGAGI (reference sequence). V was shortened by 9 bases and J by 10 bases, with 18 bases between the two germline ends. The CDR3 runs 12 residues.

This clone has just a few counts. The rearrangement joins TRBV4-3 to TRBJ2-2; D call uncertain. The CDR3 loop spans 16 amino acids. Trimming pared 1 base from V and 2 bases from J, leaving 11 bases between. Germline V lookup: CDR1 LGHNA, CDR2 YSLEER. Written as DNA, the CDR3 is TGCGCCAGCAGCCAAGGGGCAGCAACTAACACCGGGGAGCTGTTTTTT. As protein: CASSQGAATNTGELFF.

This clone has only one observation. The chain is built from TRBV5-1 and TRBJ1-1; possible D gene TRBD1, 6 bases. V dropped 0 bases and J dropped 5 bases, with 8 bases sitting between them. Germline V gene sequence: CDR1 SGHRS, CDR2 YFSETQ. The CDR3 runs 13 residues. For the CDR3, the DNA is TGCGCCAGCAGCTTGGGACAGGCAACTGAAGCTTTCTTT. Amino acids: CASSLGQATEAFF. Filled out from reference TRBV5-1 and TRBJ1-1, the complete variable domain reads KAGVTQTPRYLIKTRGQQVTLSCSPISGHRSVSWYQQTPGQGLQFLFEYFSETQRNKGNFPGRFSGRQFSNSRSEMNVSTLELGDSALYLCASSLGQATEAFFGQGTRLTVV.